One and the same sample provided the 19 T cell receptor beta chains below, sequenced in a study of blood T cell repertoires in COVID-19. Libraries were prepared by immunoSEQ multiplex PCR; TCRdb keeps only in-frame clonotypes and omits some of them. Among about 200,000 clones listed, 70% to 85% were seen once. The specimen was peripheral blood. These receptors all stem from a human donor in a cohort sampled during active COVID-19.

The chain carries TRBV27 and TRBJ2-7, with D maybe TRBD1 (5 bases). Looked up from germline, CDR1 is MNHEY and CDR2 is SMNVEV (reference sequence). The CDR3 has 14 residues. V was cut by 6 bases and J by 4 bases, with 16 bases left in between. The CDR3 is CASRGPSYIYEQYF. CDR3 bases: TGTGCCAGCAGGGGGCCCTCGTACATTTACGAGCAGTACTTC.

V gene TRBV7-9 combines with J gene TRBJ1-1, with 7 bases aligning to TRBD1. Looked up from germline, CDR1 is SEHNR and CDR2 is FQNEAQ (reference sequence). The CDR3 loop spans 12 amino acids. The trim removed 8 bases at V and 8 bases at J, leaving 8 bases unmatched. CDR3 amino acids: CASFPGTAEAFF. DNA for the CDR3: TGTGCCAGCTTTCCCGGGACAGCAGAAGCTTTCTTT.

This chain uses TRBV25-1 with TRBJ2-5; 8 nucleotides agree with TRBD1. The CDR3 is made up of 18 amino acids. Germline CDR1 and CDR2: MGHDK and SYGVNS. The V segment lost 4 bases and the J segment 1 base; nucleotides outside the gene matches: 14. CDR3 coding DNA: TGTGCCAGCAGTGCCAAAGCGCAAGGACAGGGTGGCCAAGAGACCCAGTACTTC. This sequence encodes CASSAKAQGQGGQETQYF.

V and J are TRBV28 and TRBJ2-2; 9 bases match TRBD1. The ends lost 5 bases at V and 8 bases at J; junction bases unmatched: 9. This CDR3 region has 15 residues. Germline assignment: CDR1 MDHEN and CDR2 SYDVKM. CDR3 protein: CASSLRRTGVGELFF. CDR3 sequence (DNA): TGTGCCAGCAGTCTAAGAAGGACAGGGGTTGGGGAGCTGTTTTTT. Full variable domain (outside the CDR3, taken from reference TRBV28 and TRBJ2-2): DVKVTQSSRYLVKRTGEKVFLECVQDMDHENMFWYRQDPGLGLRLIYFSYDVKMKEKGDIPEGYSVSREKKERFSLILESASTNQTSMYLCASSLRRTGVGELFFGEGSRLTVL.

The chain recombines TRBV4-2 with TRBJ2-2, with 9 bases matching TRBD2. Trimming removed 2 bases from V and 7 bases from J; junction bases left unmatched: 8. Germline-derived CDR1 and CDR2 are LGHNA and YNFKEQ. This CDR3 is built from 16 residues. CDR3 in amino acids: CASSQYIAGANGELFF. The CDR3 bases are TGTGCCAGCAGCCAATACATAGCGGGAGCAAACGGGGAGCTGTTTTTT.

The chain carries TRBV7-6 and TRBJ2-7, with 13 bases aligning to TRBD2. V shed 5 bases and J 6 bases; nucleotides not matched to a gene: 4. Germline loops: CDR1 SGHVS, CDR2 FNYEAQ. This CDR3 contains 14 residues. The CDR3 spells CASSHGLAGAEQYF. The CDR3 DNA reads TGTGCCAGCAGCCACGGACTAGCGGGAGCCGAGCAGTACTTC.

The chain joins TRBV19 to TRBJ1-2; 9 bases align to TRBD1. The CDR3 has 15 amino acids. Germline CDR1 is LNHDA and CDR2 is SQIVND (reference sequence). The ends lost 5 bases at V and 9 bases at J; junction bases unmatched: 13. CDR3 bases: TGTGCCAGTAGTCCTCAAACAGGGGGCCCCAGGAGCTACACCTTC. Translation: CASSPQTGGPRSYTF. Combining the CDR3 with reference TRBV19 and TRBJ1-2 gives the whole variable domain DGGITQSPKYLFRKEGQNVTLSCEQNLNHDAMYWYRQDPGQGLRLIYYSQIVNDFQKGDIAEGYSVSREKKESFPLTVTSAQKNPTAFYLCASSPQTGGPRSYTFGSGTRLTVV.

The rearrangement joins TRBV5-4 to TRBJ1-6; no reliable D call. V lost 2 bases, J lost 0 bases, and 9 bases lay in between. This CDR3 has 16 amino acids. The germline gives CDR1 SGHNT, CDR2 YYREEE (reference sequence). The CDR3 region is CASSFLGSSYNSPLHF. In DNA, the CDR3 is TGTGCCAGCAGCTTTTTAGGGAGCTCCTATAATTCACCCCTCCACTTT.

The sample holds a few counts of this clone. The V and J genes are TRBV7-8 and TRBJ2-7; no reliable D call. The CDR3 length is 14 residues. Trimming left V 5 bases short and J 0 bases short, with 11 bases between. Germline V gene data show CDR1 as SGHVS and CDR2 as FQNEAQ. This CDR3 is CASSGGGFSYEQYF. The CDR3 coding sequence is TGTGCCAGCAGCGGCGGCGGCTTCTCCTACGAGCAGTACTTC.

This chain joins TRBV19 and TRBJ2-6; TRBD1 matches at 7 bases. J was trimmed by 0 bases and V by 5 bases; bases with no gene match: 7. The CDR3 loop spans 17 amino acids. From germline, CDR1 is LNHDA and CDR2 SQIVND (reference sequence). DNA for the CDR3: TGTGCCAGTAGTTCCCGGGGACAGCCCTCTGGGGCCAACGTCCTGACTTTC. Encoded protein: CASSSRGQPSGANVLTF.

The chain is built from TRBV9 and TRBJ2-5; D gene ambiguous. V was trimmed by 4 bases and J by 2 bases, leaving 9 bases between them. CDR3 length: 13 amino acids. Germline CDR1 SGDLS, CDR2 YYNGEE. In DNA, the CDR3 is TGTGCCAGCAGCACATCAGATCAAGAGACCCAGTACTTC. It translates to CASSTSDQETQYF.

The DNA for the CDR3 is TGCGCCAGCAGCTTGGGCGGGAGTTACGACGAGCAGTACTTC. Amino acid sequence: CASSLGGSYDEQYF. The chain has TRBV5-1 and TRBJ2-7; 7 bases fit TRBD2. This CDR3 is built from 14 residues. The V segment lost 0 bases and the J segment 5 bases; nucleotides outside the gene matches: 5. Germline CDR1 SGHRS, CDR2 YFSETQ.

The chain recombines TRBV6-5 with TRBJ1-4; 7 bases fit TRBD1. CDR3 length: 14 residues. With 0 bases clipped from V and 8 bases from J, the junction kept 3 bases outside the gene matches. CDR1 is MNHEY and CDR2 is SVGAGI in the germline V gene. CDR3 region: CASSYSDRWEKLFF. CDR3 nucleotides: TGTGCCAGCAGTTACTCGGACAGGTGGGAAAAACTGTTTTTT.

The chain recombines TRBV30 with TRBJ2-3, with D uncertain. The CDR3 is 13 amino acids. Trimming took off 0 bases at V and 2 bases at J, with 6 bases between the two ends. Per germline, CDR1 GTSNPN and CDR2 SVGIG (reference sequence). CDR3 residues: CAWSVYFTDTQYF. The CDR3 DNA sequence: TGTGCCTGGAGTGTATACTTCACAGATACGCAGTATTTT.

The rearrangement joins TRBV2 to TRBJ2-7, with D maybe TRBD2 (6 bases). V dropped 8 bases and J dropped 3 bases, with 14 bases sitting between them. Looked up from germline, CDR1 is SNHLY and CDR2 is FYNNEI. The CDR3 loop spans 13 amino acids. DNA for the CDR3: TGTGCCAGCCGCGGGGCGACTTACTACGAGCAGTACTTC. Its protein product is CASRGATYYEQYF.

The V call is TRBV29-1, the J call TRBJ2-5, with 8 bases that match TRBD2. CDR1 is SQVTM, CDR2 ANQGSEA, per germline. CDR3 length: 13 amino acids. V lost 6 bases and J lost 5; bases outside the gene matches: 8. DNA of the CDR3: TGCAGCGTACGAGCGGGAGCGGGCGAGACCCAGTACTTC. Its translation is CSVRAGAGETQYF.

This clone was seen a handful of times. The V and J genes are TRBV11-2 and TRBJ2-4, with a tentative D call TRBD1 (6 bases). V shed 2 bases and J shed 6 bases, with 20 bases lying between them. The CDR3 runs to 17 residues. Germline loops: CDR1 SGHAT, CDR2 FQNNGV. The CDR3 DNA sequence: TGTGCCAGCAGCTTAAACATCTGGCAGGGGACGGTAAACATTCAGTACTTC. Protein sequence: CASSLNIWQGTVNIQYF. The full variable domain, in which reference TRBV11-2 and TRBJ2-4 provide the parts outside the CDR3, is EAGVAQSPRYKIIEKRQSVAFWCNPISGHATLYWYQQILGQGPKLLIQFQNNGVVDDSQLPKDRFSAERLKGVDSTLKIQPAKLEDSAVYLCASSLNIWQGTVNIQYFGAGTRLSVL.

This chain links TRBV27 with TRBJ2-7; 10 nucleotides match TRBD2. This CDR3 has 13 residues. Germline V CDR1 and CDR2: MNHEY, SMNVEV (reference sequence). Unmatched junction bases numbered 4, after V lost 8 bases and J lost 3 bases. CDR3 sequence reads: CASSGTSDYEQYF. The DNA for the CDR3 is TGTGCCAGCTCCGGGACTAGCGACTACGAGCAGTACTTC.

The chain is built from TRBV5-1 and TRBJ2-5; 9 positions agree with TRBD1. The junction had 9 bases not matched to a gene; V was cut back by 2 bases and J by 1 base. Germline-derived CDR1 and CDR2 are SGHRS and YFSETQ. The CDR3 is 17 amino acids. The CDR3, as DNA: TGCGCCAGCAGCTTTCACAGGGGGCTCAGGGCCCAAGAGACCCAGTACTTC. Residues: CASSFHRGLRAQETQYF.